The 30 T cell receptor beta chains in this list originate from one sample, sequenced in a study of CD8+ T cells in alopecia areata. Both peripheral blood and punch biopsies of lesional scalp skin were obtained from patients who had alopecia areata. RNA extraction was followed by reverse transcription into cDNA, which acted as the sequencing template. Sequenced by immunoSEQ multiplex PCR; TCRdb stores in-frame clones only, minus some. The profile shows roughly 19,000 clones, approximately 70% of them singletons. The source was skin, collected at week 0. The source is a human donor with alopecia areata.

J is TRBJ2-1 and V is TRBV23-1, with D uncertain. TRBV23-1 is an open reading frame, and its role is uncertain. With 2 bases removed from V and 2 bases from J, the gap between germline ends came to 10 bases. This CDR3 comprises 15 residues. The CDR3 sequence is CASSQEKRPYNEQFF. The CDR3 coding sequence is TGCGCCAGCAGTCAAGAGAAGCGACCCTACAATGAGCAGTTCTTC.

This clone was counted a few times. This chain links TRBV7-2 with TRBJ2-3, with 7 bases identical to TRBD2. J was trimmed by 5 bases and V by 5 bases; bases with no gene match: 13. Germline values: CDR1 SGHTA, CDR2 FQGNSA. This CDR3 is built from 16 residues. CDR3 sequence reads: CASSPPPGGRVDTQYF. Written as DNA, the CDR3 is TGTGCCAGCAGCCCACCTCCCGGGGGGAGGGTAGATACGCAGTATTTT.

The genes are TRBV6-5 and TRBJ2-6; a weak D match, TRBD2 (5 bases). The germline V and J ends were trimmed by 7 bases and 3 bases, with 10 bases remaining between them. The CDR3 extends over 14 amino acids. Germline assignment: CDR1 MNHEY and CDR2 SVGAGI. In nucleotides, the CDR3 is TGTGCCAGCACCTCCCGGGGTGGGGCCAACGTCCTGACTTTC. Amino acid sequence: CASTSRGGANVLTF.

The V and J genes are TRBV7-8 and TRBJ2-1; D may correspond to TRBD1 or TRBD2 (6 bases each). The ends were cut back, 1 base at V and 9 bases at J, with 10 bases in the middle. Germline V gene data show CDR1 as SGHVS and CDR2 as FQNEAQ. CDR3 length equals 13 residues. The CDR3 nucleotides are TGTGCCAGCAGCTTAGGGGGGGCCGGTGAGCAGTTCTTC. Translating gives CASSLGGAGEQFF.

V is TRBV18 and J is TRBJ1-2; TRBD1 is a possible D gene (5 bases). The V end was cut by 4 bases, the J end by 6 bases, with 18 bases between. Germline values: CDR1 KGHSH, CDR2 LQKENI. The CDR3 consists of 15 residues. The CDR3 DNA follows: TGTGCCAGCTCACGGTCTGTAAAACAGGTTGATGGCTACACCTTC. It translates to CASSRSVKQVDGYTF. Combining the CDR3 with reference TRBV18 and TRBJ1-2 gives the whole variable domain NAGVMQNPRHLVRRRGQEARLRCSPMKGHSHVYWYRQLPEEGLKFMVYLQKENIIDESGMPKERFSAEFPKEGPSILRIQQVVRGDSAAYFCASSRSVKQVDGYTFGSGTRLTVV.

This clone was detected a few times. The V gene is TRBV6-6, the J gene TRBJ1-1; D is undetermined. Germline CDR1 MNHNY, CDR2 SVGAGI (reference sequence). The V end was cut by 5 bases, the J end by 8 bases, with 9 bases between. This CDR3 has 11 amino acids. CDR3 region: CASSPPGEAFF. The CDR3 DNA is TGTGCCAGCAGTCCACCAGGCGAAGCTTTCTTT.

The chain joins TRBV6-5 to TRBJ2-7, with D unclear. This CDR3 is built from 14 residues. In germline, CDR1 is MNHEY, CDR2 SVGAGI. V lost 0 bases and J lost 3, with 9 bases in between. The CDR3 region has the DNA TGTGCCAGCAGTTACTCGTCAGGAATCTACGAGCAGTACTTC. This gives the protein CASSYSSGIYEQYF.

In its sample, this clone was seen a few times. The J gene is TRBJ2-2, the V gene TRBV4-1, with a possible D match to TRBD1 (5 bases). The V end lost 1 base, the J end lost 0 bases, and 9 bases lay between the germline ends. The germline V gene encodes CDR1 MGHRA and CDR2 YSYEKL. The CDR3 is 16 residues long. The CDR3 sequence: CASSQVTDPNTGELFF. In nucleotides, the CDR3 is TGCGCCAGCAGCCAAGTGACAGATCCGAACACCGGGGAGCTGTTTTTT.

V usage is TRBV27 and J usage is TRBJ2-7; 7 bases map to TRBD1. Germline CDR1 is MNHEY and CDR2 is SMNVEV (reference sequence). The CDR3 sequence is 15 residues long. V trimming: 0 bases; J trimming: 3 bases; junction bases outside the gene matches: 5. The CDR3 protein is CASSLSPGQIYEQYF. As DNA, the CDR3 is TGTGCCAGCAGTTTATCACCGGGACAGATCTACGAGCAGTACTTC.

The chain recombines TRBV18 with TRBJ1-1; maybe TRBD1 (5 bases). This CDR3 has 14 amino acids. Between the trimmed V and J ends, which lost 2 bases and 5 bases, there was a span of 12 bases. Germline V lookup: CDR1 KGHSH, CDR2 LQKENI. The CDR3 spells CASSPRPEGTEAFF. The DNA for the CDR3 is TGTGCCAGCTCACCAAGGCCCGAGGGGACTGAAGCTTTCTTT. The full variable domain, its missing parts supplied by reference TRBV18 and TRBJ1-1, is NAGVMQNPRHLVRRRGQEARLRCSPMKGHSHVYWYRQLPEEGLKFMVYLQKENIIDESGMPKERFSAEFPKEGPSILRIQQVVRGDSAAYFCASSPRPEGTEAFFGQGTRLTVV.

This clone came up once. The chain couples TRBV2 to TRBJ1-5; D is uncertain. The germline V gene encodes CDR1 SNHLY and CDR2 FYNNEI. Trimming stripped 5 bases from V and 9 bases from J, with 11 bases between. This CDR3 comprises 12 residues. The CDR3 reads CASSPGLWPQHF. The DNA for the CDR3 is TGTGCCAGCAGTCCCGGCCTGTGGCCCCAGCATTTT.

In its sample, this clone was seen a few times. Other DNA sequences in the sample encode the same CDR3. This chain joins TRBV6-1 and TRBJ1-2; D is ambiguous. The CDR3 runs to 14 residues. Germline V gene lookup returns CDR1 MNHNS and CDR2 SASEGT. The germline V and J ends were trimmed by 1 base and 2 bases, with 8 bases remaining between them. DNA of the CDR3: TGTGCCAGCAGTGAAGGTTCCCCGAACTATGGCTACACCTTC. Its translation is CASSEGSPNYGYTF.

CDR3 nucleotide sequence: TGTGCCACTAACCTCGGGGCTAACACAGATACGCAGTATTTT. This codes for CATNLGANTDTQYF. The chain carries TRBV2 and TRBJ2-3; D is perhaps TRBD1 or TRBD2 (5 bases each). CDR3 length equals 14 residues. Germline values: CDR1 SNHLY, CDR2 FYNNEI. V was pared by 10 bases and J by 2 bases, with 16 bases between.

CDR3 DNA: TGTGCCAGTAGTATACGCCCCCAGGGAGCAGATACGCAGTATTTT. The encoded protein is CASSIRPQGADTQYF. The J gene is TRBJ2-3, the V gene TRBV19, with D perhaps TRBD1 or TRBD2 (5 bases each). CDR1 and CDR2 (germline): LNHDA, SQIVND (reference sequence). The CDR3 totals 15 residues. V was shortened by 2 bases and J by 4 bases, with 13 bases between the two germline ends.

The chain joins TRBV7-8 to TRBJ2-3; the match to TRBD2 covers 9 bases. V shed 5 bases, J shed 0 bases, and the junction held 6 bases outside the gene matches. The CDR3 extends over 16 amino acids. Germline V gene sequence: CDR1 SGHVS, CDR2 FQNEAQ. The CDR3 DNA reads as TGTGCCAGCAGCATAGTAGCGGGGGCAAGCACAGATACGCAGTATTTT. This sequence encodes CASSIVAGASTDTQYF.

This chain joins TRBV10-3 and TRBJ2-1; D not certain. The V end lost 2 bases, the J end lost 7 bases, and 12 bases lay between the germline ends. This CDR3 comprises 14 residues. Germline CDR1 and CDR2: ENHRY and SYGVKD. The CDR3 sequence is CAISEAGRANEQFF. Here the CDR3 DNA reads TGTGCCATCAGTGAGGCTGGTCGTGCTAATGAGCAGTTCTTC.

The V call is TRBV13, the J call TRBJ2-3; 7 bases map to TRBD1. Germline V gene data show CDR1 as PRHDT and CDR2 as FYEKMQ (reference sequence). J was trimmed by 2 bases and V by 0 bases; bases with no gene match: 5. The length of the CDR3 is 16 residues. The CDR3 loop reads CASSLGLTGITDTQYF. The CDR3 region has the DNA TGTGCCAGCAGCTTAGGATTGACAGGGATCACAGATACGCAGTATTTT.

A note on this clone: A junction end diverges from the germline sequence, so it may reflect a read error. The genes are TRBV5-3 and TRBJ2-7; 7 positions agree with TRBD2. TRBV5-3 is an ORF, with its function uncertain. This CDR3 comprises 14 residues. This chain's CDR3 is CASSYGDYSYEQYF. The CDR3 DNA is TGTGCCAGCAGCTACGGGGACTACTCCTACGAGCAGTACTTC.

The V gene is TRBV2, the J gene TRBJ1-2; the D is unclear. V dropped 6 bases and J dropped 6 bases, with 11 bases sitting between them. This CDR3 is built from 12 residues. The germline CDR1 and CDR2 sequences are SNHLY and FYNNEI. The CDR3 sequence: CASRAGANGYTF. The CDR3 nucleotides are TGTGCCAGCAGGGCAGGTGCGAATGGCTACACCTTC.

This rearrangement joins TRBV4-3 to TRBJ2-2; D gene ambiguous. Trimming shortened V by 1 base and J by 4 bases, and 13 bases separated the two germline ends. CDR1 is LGHNA, CDR2 YSLEER, per germline. The CDR3 totals 16 residues. CDR3 in amino acids: CASSQGVGWSTGELFF. The CDR3 DNA reads as TGCGCCAGCAGCCAAGGAGTGGGGTGGAGCACCGGGGAGCTGTTTTTT.

The chain carries TRBV6-5 and TRBJ2-7; 7 bases align to TRBD1. Germline assignment: CDR1 MNHEY and CDR2 SVGAGI. Germline trimming cut 5 bases from V and 6 bases from J; bases unmatched to any gene: 13. The CDR3 is 15 residues long. CDR3 in DNA: TGTGCCAGCAGTCCCCTGGTAGGGGGCTTTGGCGAGCAGTACTTC. It yields the protein CASSPLVGGFGEQYF.

The chain is built from TRBV5-8 and TRBJ2-1; D tentatively fits TRBD1 or TRBD2 (5 bases each). This CDR3 has 16 residues. From germline, CDR1 is SGHTS and CDR2 YDEGEE. Between the trimmed V and J ends, which lost 1 base and 8 bases, there was a span of 19 bases. Here the CDR3 reads CASSLSPLGGMDEQFF. CDR3 in DNA: TGTGCCAGCAGCTTGTCCCCCCTTGGGGGTATGGATGAGCAGTTCTTC.

The chain carries TRBV19 and TRBJ1-1; the D gene is possibly TRBD1 (5 bases). The CDR3 runs 11 residues. CDR1 and CDR2 from the germline V gene are LNHDA and SQIVND (reference sequence). Trimming left V 3 bases short and J 8 bases short, with 7 bases between. The CDR3 protein is CASSMPGEAFF. CDR3 in DNA: TGTGCCAGTAGTATGCCAGGGGAAGCTTTCTTT.

This sequence joins TRBV2 and TRBJ2-7; D possibly corresponds to TRBD1 (6 bases). In germline, CDR1 is SNHLY, CDR2 FYNNEI. This CDR3 has 13 amino acids. Trimming shortened V by 2 bases and J by 6 bases, and 11 bases separated the two germline ends. The CDR3: CASSELGGSEQYF. Here the CDR3 DNA reads TGTGCCAGCAGTGAATTAGGGGGTTCCGAGCAGTACTTC.

V and J are TRBV6-5 and TRBJ2-1, with 8 positions matching TRBD2. This CDR3 has 15 residues. CDR1 MNHEY and CDR2 SVGAGI come from the germline V gene. Unmatched junction bases numbered 9, after V lost 2 bases and J lost 9 bases. DNA for the CDR3: TGTGCCAGCAGTTACGGGTCTAGCGGGCTAGGTGAGCAGTTCTTC. Amino acid sequence: CASSYGSSGLGEQFF.

This sequence joins TRBV15 and TRBJ2-3; 10 bases align to TRBD2. With V trimmed by 5 bases and J by 3 bases, 2 bases remained unmatched. The CDR3 totals 14 residues. Germline CDR1 reads LNHNV; CDR2 reads YYDKDF (reference sequence). CDR3 sequence reads: CATSGAGGTDTQYF. Written as DNA, the CDR3 is TGTGCCACCAGCGGAGCGGGGGGGACAGATACGCAGTATTTT.

The table lists this clone with a few counts. The V call is TRBV29-1, the J call TRBJ2-7; the D gene is possibly TRBD2 (6 bases). Between the trimmed V and J ends, which lost 5 bases and 2 bases, there was a span of 22 bases. The CDR3 extends over 16 amino acids. Germline CDR1 and CDR2: SQVTM and ANQGSEA. The chain's CDR3 is CSVRSPGLQPTYEQYF. In nucleotides, the CDR3 is TGCAGCGTTCGATCACCGGGACTCCAACCTACCTACGAGCAGTACTTC.

This chain links TRBV4-1 with TRBJ1-6; 9 bases are a match to TRBD1. The junction had 8 bases not matched to a gene; V was cut back by 1 base and J by 4 bases. This CDR3 contains 18 residues. CDR1 is MGHRA and CDR2 is YSYEKL in the germline V gene. In nucleotides, the CDR3 is TGCGCCAGCAGCCAAGCCGGGACAGGGATTGGGTATAATTCACCCCTCCACTTT. As protein: CASSQAGTGIGYNSPLHF.

This clone was found a few times. V is TRBV6-5 and J is TRBJ2-7; 8 bases match TRBD2. CDR3 size: 13 residues. The trim removed 5 bases at V and 1 base at J, leaving 1 base unmatched. Germline values: CDR1 MNHEY, CDR2 SVGAGI. CDR3 residues: CASSIAGSYEQYF. The DNA for the CDR3 is TGTGCCAGCAGTATAGCGGGGTCCTACGAGCAGTACTTC.

This clone has only a few counts. V is TRBV15 and J is TRBJ1-5, with D perhaps matching TRBD1 (6 bases). Trimming cost V 8 bases and J 1 base, with 15 bases left between them. The CDR3 length is 15 residues. Germline V gene lookup returns CDR1 LNHNV and CDR2 YYDKDF (reference sequence). CDR3 DNA sequence: TGTGCCACCGGACACAGGGTCGGAAGCAATCAGCCCCAGCATTTT. Translated, it gives CATGHRVGSNQPQHF.